Only a few counts were recorded for the clone carrying this T cell receptor (beta chain). The data were obtained in a study of beta chain features in type 1 diabetes. Per the germline V gene, CDR1 is SNHLY and CDR2 is FYNNEI. This CDR3 is built from 12 residues. Trimming removed 6 bases at V and 2 bases at J, with 6 bases between. All of the isolated RNA was reverse transcribed, so expressed TCRB transcripts were sequenced. Profiling relied on immunoSEQ multiplex PCR, and the TCRdb table lists in-frame clones only, not all of them. The data show roughly 240,000 clones, less than 15% seen once. The V gene is TRBV2, the J gene TRBJ2-3; a weak D match, TRBD1 (5 bases). The sequence derives from a woman between 40 and 50 years old in good health. Sequencing was done on a sample of naive CD4+ T cells from blood. CDR3 nucleotide sequence: TGTGCCAGCAGGGACAACACAGATACGCAGTATTTT. Residues: CASRDNTDTQYF.